Listed here are 14 T cell receptor beta chains from one sample, sequenced in a study of CD8 T cells in Susac syndrome. With random hexamers, reverse transcription was performed on roughly 0.5 to 1 ug of RNA. TCRdb analysed the immunoSEQ multiplex PCR reads with MiXCR anew, one entry per CDR3 protein. Of about 240,000 distinct CDR3 sequences listed, less than 96% were seen once; the top ten hold roughly 0.1%. Sequencing used CD4+ T cells from PBMCs. The receptors here all came from a human donor with Susac syndrome.

The rearrangement joins TRBV20-1 to TRBJ2-1; TRBD2 agrees at 9 bases. The CDR3 spans 16 residues. Germline assignment: CDR1 DFQATT and CDR2 SNEGSKA (reference sequence). V shed 5 bases, J shed 0 bases, and the junction held 8 bases outside the gene matches. Here the CDR3 reads CSAPIAGATSYNEQFF. The CDR3 DNA is TGCAGTGCTCCAATAGCGGGAGCAACCTCCTACAATGAGCAGTTCTTC.

The chain is built from TRBV18 and TRBJ1-1, with a weak D call TRBD1 (6 bases). This CDR3 region has 15 residues. The germline V and J ends were trimmed by 5 bases and 3 bases, with 16 bases remaining between them. Germline assignment: CDR1 KGHSH and CDR2 LQKENI. The CDR3 nucleotides read TGTGCCAGCTCATCTTTGGGACATCGAGACACTGAAGCTTTCTTT. Its protein is CASSSLGHRDTEAFF.

This chain links TRBV13 with TRBJ2-1, with D possibly matching TRBD2 (6 bases). The CDR3 covers 17 residues. Germline V lookup: CDR1 PRHDT, CDR2 FYEKMQ (reference sequence). V shed 8 bases and J shed 5 bases, with 25 bases lying between them. For the CDR3, the DNA is TGTGCCAGCGGGGGGAGGTTGGCGGGCCAGTGGGACAATGAGCAGTTCTTC. Amino acids: CASGGRLAGQWDNEQFF.

V gene TRBV13 combines with J gene TRBJ2-3, with D tentatively TRBD2 (6 bases). Germline V CDR1 and CDR2: PRHDT, FYEKMQ (reference sequence). The V end was cut by 5 bases, the J end by 6 bases, with 12 bases between. The CDR3 has 13 amino acids. In DNA, the CDR3 is TGTGCCAGCAGCCGATCGGCGGGGGATACGCAGTATTTT. This gives the protein CASSRSAGDTQYF.

The chain couples TRBV2 to TRBJ1-2; D is unclear. Between the trimmed V and J ends, which lost 3 bases and 2 bases, there was a span of 13 bases. Germline lookup yields CDR1 SNHLY and CDR2 FYNNEI. The CDR3 runs 15 residues. The CDR3 DNA sequence: TGTGCCAGCAGTGACCCCCGTTCAGAAAACTATGGCTACACCTTC. Protein product: CASSDPRSENYGYTF. Looking up the rest from reference TRBV2 and TRBJ1-2 gives the full variable domain: EPEVTQTPSHQVTQMGQEVILRCVPISNHLYFYWYRQILGQKVEFLVSFYNNEISEKSEIFDDQFSVERPDGSNFTLKIRSTKLEDSAMYFCASSDPRSENYGYTFGSGTRLTVV.

The chain has TRBV30 and TRBJ1-1, with TRBD1 matching 9 bases. CDR1 GTSNPN and CDR2 SVGIG come from the germline V gene (reference sequence). V shed 0 bases and J 1 base; nucleotides not matched to a gene: 9. This CDR3 comprises 17 residues. The CDR3 DNA is TGTGCCTGGAGTGTACCCCGGACAGGGGAGACGAACACTGAAGCTTTCTTT. It translates to CAWSVPRTGETNTEAFF.

The V gene is TRBV19, the J gene TRBJ2-7; D is unclear. Per the germline V gene, CDR1 is LNHDA and CDR2 is SQIVND (reference sequence). The CDR3 contains 14 residues. V lost 7 bases and J lost 1, with 14 bases in between. The CDR3: CASKITTGSYEQYF. As DNA, the CDR3 is TGTGCCAGTAAAATTACAACTGGGTCCTACGAGCAGTACTTC.

The chain employs TRBV2 and TRBJ2-7; D might be TRBD1 (6 bases). The CDR3 sequence is 13 residues long. The V and J ends lost 5 bases and 0 bases respectively, with 8 bases between them. Germline CDR1 reads SNHLY; CDR2 reads FYNNEI. CDR3 sequence: CASSRDNSYEQYF. The CDR3 DNA reads as TGTGCCAGCAGTCGGGACAACTCCTACGAGCAGTACTTC.

The J gene is TRBJ2-6, the V gene TRBV3-1; 7 bases are shared with TRBD2. The CDR3 has 16 amino acids. V was pared by 4 bases and J by 1 base, with 4 bases of the junction left unmatched. The V gene's germline CDR1 is LGHDT and CDR2 YNNKEL (reference sequence). DNA for the CDR3: TGTGCCAGCAGCCCGAGCGGGGTATCTGGGGCCAACGTCCTGACTTTC. Translating it yields CASSPSGVSGANVLTF.

The chain has TRBV7-9 and TRBJ2-7; tentative D call: TRBD2 (5 bases). Trimming took 0 bases from V and 6 from J, leaving 15 bases between them. The CDR3 is 15 amino acids. The germline gives CDR1 SEHNR, CDR2 FQNEAQ (reference sequence). The CDR3 nucleotides read TGTGCCAGCAGCTTAGCGGGCGGGTCGAGGCCCGAGCAGTACTTC. The encoded protein is CASSLAGGSRPEQYF.

V usage is TRBV20-1 and J usage is TRBJ2-3; 8 bases agree with TRBD2. The J segment lost 2 bases and the V segment lost 3 bases, leaving 4 bases of the junction unmatched. Germline V gene lookup returns CDR1 DFQATT and CDR2 SNEGSKA (reference sequence). The CDR3 is 14 amino acids. CDR3 in amino acids: CSASSGTYTDTQYF. The CDR3 DNA reads TGCAGTGCTAGTAGCGGGACCTACACAGATACGCAGTATTTT.

V and J are TRBV4-2 and TRBJ2-1; TRBD1 agrees at 9 bases. CDR1 is LGHNA and CDR2 is YNFKEQ in the germline V gene. Trimming cost V 4 bases and J 7 bases; bases outside gene matches: 11. The CDR3 length is 16 residues. This chain's CDR3 is CASSRPDRGLGNEQFF. As DNA, the CDR3 is TGTGCCAGCAGCCGTCCGGACAGGGGTCTAGGTAATGAGCAGTTCTTC.

The chain employs TRBV11-3 and TRBJ2-2, with D unresolved. The CDR3 is 14 residues long. Germline V gene lookup returns CDR1 SGHNT and CDR2 YENEEA. V shed 5 bases and J shed 6 bases, with 13 bases lying between them. For the CDR3, the DNA is TGTGCCAGCAGCGAAGGTCAGGAGTCCGGGGAGCTGTTTTTT. It specifies CASSEGQESGELFF.

This clonotype was seen only once. The gene calls are TRBV30 and TRBJ1-2; D is unclear. V gave up 0 bases and J gave up 2 bases, with 13 bases separating them. Looked up from germline, CDR1 is GTSNPN and CDR2 is SVGIG (reference sequence). The CDR3 runs to 15 residues. The CDR3 sequence: CAWSVLPRRNYGYTF. The CDR3 DNA sequence: TGTGCCTGGAGTGTACTCCCCAGGAGGAACTATGGCTACACCTTC.